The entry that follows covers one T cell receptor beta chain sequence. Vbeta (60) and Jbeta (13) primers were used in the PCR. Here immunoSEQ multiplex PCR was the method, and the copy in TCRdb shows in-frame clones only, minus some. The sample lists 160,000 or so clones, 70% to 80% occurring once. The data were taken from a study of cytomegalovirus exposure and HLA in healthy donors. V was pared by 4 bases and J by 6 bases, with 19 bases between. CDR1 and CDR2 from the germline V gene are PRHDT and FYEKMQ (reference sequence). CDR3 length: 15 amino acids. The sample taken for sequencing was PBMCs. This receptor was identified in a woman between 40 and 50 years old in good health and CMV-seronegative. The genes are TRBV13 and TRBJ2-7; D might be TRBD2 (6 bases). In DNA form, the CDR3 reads TGTGCCAGCAGCTCGACCGGGACTGCAGCAGGCGAGCAGTACTTC. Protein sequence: CASSSTGTAAGEQYF.